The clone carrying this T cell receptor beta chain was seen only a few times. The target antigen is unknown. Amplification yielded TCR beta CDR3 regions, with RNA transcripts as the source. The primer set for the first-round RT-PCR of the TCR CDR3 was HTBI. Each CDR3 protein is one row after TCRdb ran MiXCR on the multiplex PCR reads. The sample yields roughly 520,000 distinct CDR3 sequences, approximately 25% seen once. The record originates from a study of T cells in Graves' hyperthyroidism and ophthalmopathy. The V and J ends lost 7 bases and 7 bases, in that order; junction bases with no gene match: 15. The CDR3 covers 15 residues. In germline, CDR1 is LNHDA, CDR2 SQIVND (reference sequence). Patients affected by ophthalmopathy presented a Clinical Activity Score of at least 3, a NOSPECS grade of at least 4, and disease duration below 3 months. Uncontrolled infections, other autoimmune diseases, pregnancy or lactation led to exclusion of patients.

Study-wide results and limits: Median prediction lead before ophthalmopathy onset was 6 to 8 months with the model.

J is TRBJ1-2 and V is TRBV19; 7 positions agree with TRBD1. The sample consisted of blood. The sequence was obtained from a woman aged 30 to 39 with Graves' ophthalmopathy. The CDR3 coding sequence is TGTGCCAGTACCCCCGGACAGGTCTCTTCGGGTGGCTACACCTTC. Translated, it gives CASTPGQVSSGGYTF.